This passage covers 28 T cell receptor beta chains from one sample sequenced in a study of cytomegalovirus exposure and HLA in healthy donors. Only in-frame clones appear in the TCRdb table, and some are missing; sequencing was by immunoSEQ multiplex PCR. Among 55,000 to 65,000 clones listed, 90% to 95% were seen once. The sample was PBMCs. The receptor set was obtained from a woman aged 18 to 35 in good health and CMV-seropositive.

The CDR3 sequence: CASSWVATQQETQYF. CDR3 DNA: TGTGCCAGCAGTTGGGTAGCGACTCAACAAGAGACCCAGTACTTC. The rearrangement joins TRBV28 to TRBJ2-5, with a weak D call TRBD2 (5 bases). This CDR3 region has 15 residues. Per germline, CDR1 MDHEN and CDR2 SYDVKM. V lost 4 bases and J 2 bases, leaving 14 bases between the germline ends. The variable domain in full, with the rest retrieved from reference TRBV28 and TRBJ2-5, is DVKVTQSSRYLVKRTGEKVFLECVQDMDHENMFWYRQDPGLGLRLIYFSYDVKMKEKGDIPEGYSVSREKKERFSLILESASTNQTSMYLCASSWVATQQETQYFGPGTRLLVL.

The sample holds one count of this clone. The chain links TRBV2 to TRBJ2-7, with 10 positions matching TRBD2. J was trimmed by 2 bases and V by 3 bases; bases with no gene match: 4. Germline-derived CDR1 and CDR2 are SNHLY and FYNNEI. CDR3 length equals 15 residues. The DNA for the CDR3 is TGTGCCAGCAGTGATCGGCTAGCGGGGGCCTACGAGCAGTACTTC. Amino acid sequence: CASSDRLAGAYEQYF.

The V and J genes are TRBV4-1 and TRBJ2-1; 7 bases agree with TRBD2. This CDR3 has 16 residues. Per germline, CDR1 MGHRA and CDR2 YSYEKL. V was pared by 2 bases and J by 3 bases, with 7 bases of the junction left unmatched. The CDR3 DNA reads as TGCGCCAGCAGCCAACTCGCGGGAGACTACTACAATGAGCAGTTCTTC. Its protein is CASSQLAGDYYNEQFF.

The chain has TRBV5-1 and TRBJ2-7; the D gene is possibly TRBD2 (7 bases). Trimming cost V 1 base and J 1 base, with 9 bases left between them. The CDR3 contains 14 residues. CDR1 and CDR2 from the germline V gene are SGHRS and YFSETQ. CDR3 nucleotides: TGCGCCAGCAGCTTGCGGGGGGCTTCCTACGAGCAGTACTTC. Translating it yields CASSLRGASYEQYF.

The chain links TRBV15 to TRBJ2-3; maybe TRBD1 (6 bases). The CDR3 consists of 14 residues. V was cut by 9 bases and J by 2 bases, with 15 bases left in between. Germline loops: CDR1 LNHNV, CDR2 YYDKDF (reference sequence). In DNA form, the CDR3 reads TGTGCCACTAAAGGGGACACCCACACAGATACGCAGTATTTT. This codes for CATKGDTHTDTQYF.

The rearrangement joins TRBV12-2 to TRBJ2-1; TRBD2 was called by the table and not checked on the DNA. TRBV12-2 is annotated as a pseudogene. The CDR3 is 20 residues long. CDR3 amino acids: CASRLALQEDSGRVNNEQFF. The CDR3 DNA is TGTGCAAGTCGCTTAGCCCTGCAAGAAGATAGCGGGAGGGTTAACAATGAGCAGTTCTTC.

Only a few counts were recorded for this clone. This chain connects TRBV5-4 to TRBJ1-3, with 7 bases matching TRBD1. The CDR3 totals 15 residues. The V and J ends lost 4 bases and 4 bases, in that order; junction bases with no gene match: 8. Per germline, CDR1 SGHNT and CDR2 YYREEE (reference sequence). The CDR3 DNA follows: TGTGCCAGCAGCCCCCAACAGGGGCTCGGAAACACCATATATTTT. It specifies CASSPQQGLGNTIYF.

Only one count was recorded for this clone. The rearrangement uses TRBV30 and TRBJ2-3, with 12 nucleotides matching TRBD2. The CDR3 spans 15 residues. With V trimmed by 4 bases and J by 3 bases, 5 bases remained unmatched. CDR1 and CDR2 from the germline V gene are GTSNPN and SVGIG (reference sequence). The CDR3 bases are TGTGCCTGGACCCGACTAGCGGGGGTGACAGATACGCAGTATTTT. Amino acid sequence: CAWTRLAGVTDTQYF.

V gene TRBV9 combines with J gene TRBJ2-1; tentatively, D is TRBD1 (6 bases). Germline CDR1 is SGDLS and CDR2 is YYNGEE. The CDR3 is 15 amino acids. The V and J ends lost 0 bases and 4 bases respectively, with 11 bases between them. The CDR3 sequence is CASSVDPQGYNEQFF. CDR3 DNA: TGTGCCAGCAGCGTAGACCCACAGGGTTACAATGAGCAGTTCTTC.

The chain combines TRBV5-8 with TRBJ2-1, with TRBD2 matching over 13 bases. Looked up from germline, CDR1 is SGHTS and CDR2 is YDEGEE. Trimming removed 4 bases from V and 9 bases from J; junction bases left unmatched: 7. CDR3 size: 15 residues. This chain's CDR3 is CASSPRTSGRGEQFF. For the CDR3, the DNA is TGTGCCAGCAGCCCCCGGACTAGCGGGAGAGGTGAGCAGTTCTTC.

V usage is TRBV29-1 and J usage is TRBJ1-1; D not certain. In germline, CDR1 is SQVTM, CDR2 ANQGSEA. The germline V and J ends were trimmed by 4 bases and 6 bases, with 15 bases remaining between them. The CDR3 runs to 13 residues. The CDR3 DNA reads as TGCAGCGTTGCTAGTTCAAGGGAGGCTGAAGCTTTCTTT. Translated, it gives CSVASSREAEAFF.

The chain employs TRBV19 and TRBJ1-1; a possible D gene is TRBD1 (6 bases). V gave up 5 bases and J gave up 1 base, with 11 bases separating them. Germline V gives CDR1 LNHDA, CDR2 SQIVND (reference sequence). The CDR3 length is 14 residues. The CDR3 here is CASSVQGSNTEAFF. In DNA form, the CDR3 reads TGTGCCAGTAGTGTACAGGGTTCGAACACTGAAGCTTTCTTT.

The V call is TRBV11-2, the J call TRBJ1-1; tentative D call: TRBD1 (6 bases). Germline V gene data show CDR1 as SGHAT and CDR2 as FQNNGV. V was cut by 2 bases and J by 0 bases, with 16 bases left in between. This CDR3 spans 17 amino acids. DNA of the CDR3: TGTGCCAGCAGCTTATATACCGGGACATCAATGAACACTGAAGCTTTCTTT. It encodes CASSLYTGTSMNTEAFF. Complete variable domain (other parts from reference TRBV11-2 and TRBJ1-1): EAGVAQSPRYKIIEKRQSVAFWCNPISGHATLYWYQQILGQGPKLLIQFQNNGVVDDSQLPKDRFSAERLKGVDSTLKIQPAKLEDSAVYLCASSLYTGTSMNTEAFFGQGTRLTVV.

A single count supports this clone. The CDR3 sequence is CASSIRRQVSNQPQHF. CDR3 bases: TGTGCCAGTAGTATCCGTCGACAGGTTAGCAATCAGCCCCAGCATTTT. The V and J genes are TRBV19 and TRBJ1-5; D is perhaps TRBD1 (6 bases). V was cut by 3 bases and J by 0 bases, with 12 bases left in between. Germline CDR1 and CDR2: LNHDA and SQIVND (reference sequence). This CDR3 is 16 amino acids long.

The chain employs TRBV20-1 and TRBJ1-2; maybe TRBD1 (6 bases). V was trimmed by 4 bases and J by 13 bases, leaving 16 bases between them. This CDR3 is 11 amino acids long. CDR1 is DFQATT and CDR2 is SNEGSKA in the germline V gene (reference sequence). The CDR3 region has the DNA TGCAGTGCTAACGGGCCAGGGGCCCGCACCTTC. This gives the protein CSANGPGARTF.

The chain is built from TRBV4-2 and TRBJ1-4; 9 positions match TRBD1. The CDR3 has 15 amino acids. Per germline, CDR1 LGHNA and CDR2 YNFKEQ. The ends lost 3 bases at V and 11 bases at J; junction bases unmatched: 10. CDR3 in amino acids: CASSQRDREVWKLFF. The CDR3 nucleotides are TGTGCCAGCAGCCAGAGGGACAGGGAAGTTTGGAAACTGTTTTTT.

The count of this clone is one. This same CDR3 is encoded by further DNA sequences in the sample. This rearrangement joins TRBV15 to TRBJ2-6, with TRBD2 as a possible D gene (6 bases). This CDR3 is built from 16 residues. Trimming took off 0 bases at V and 4 bases at J, with 10 bases between the two ends. From germline, CDR1 is LNHNV and CDR2 YYDKDF (reference sequence). In DNA, the CDR3 is TGTGCCACCAGCAGAGATCGGGGGTCCGGGGCCAACGTCCTGACTTTC. Its protein product is CATSRDRGSGANVLTF.

The CDR3 protein is CASSLRGVAGGPQFF. The CDR3 DNA sequence: TGTGCCAGCAGCCTAAGAGGAGTAGCGGGAGGGCCGCAGTTCTTC. The V gene is TRBV28, the J gene TRBJ2-1, with TRBD2 matching 11 bases. The V segment lost 6 bases and the J segment 12 bases; nucleotides outside the gene matches: 13. CDR1 is MDHEN and CDR2 is SYDVKM in the germline V gene. The CDR3 spans 15 residues.

The genes are TRBV7-9 and TRBJ1-1; the D is unclear. The CDR3 is made up of 14 amino acids. Trimming took off 5 bases at V and 2 bases at J, with 12 bases between the two ends. Germline CDR1 is SEHNR and CDR2 is FQNEAQ (reference sequence). This CDR3 reads CASSPASPNTEAFF. CDR3 coding DNA: TGTGCCAGCAGCCCTGCGAGCCCAAACACTGAAGCTTTCTTT.

The V call is TRBV11-2, the J call TRBJ2-1; tentative D call: TRBD2 (6 bases). The CDR3 runs to 18 residues. V lost 5 bases and J 5 bases, leaving 25 bases between the germline ends. CDR1 is SGHAT, CDR2 FQNNGV, per germline. The CDR3 DNA reads as TGTGCCAGCAGCCAAAAAACTAGCTACCTTGGATTCCACAATGAGCAGTTCTTC. As protein: CASSQKTSYLGFHNEQFF.

The chain employs TRBV11-2 and TRBJ1-2; no firm D call. Germline CDR1 is SGHAT and CDR2 is FQNNGV. The CDR3 is made up of 15 amino acids. Trimming removed 0 bases from V and 4 bases from J, with 12 bases in between. The CDR3 here is CASSLDWRETYGYTF. The CDR3 nucleotides are TGTGCCAGCAGCTTAGATTGGCGGGAGACCTATGGCTACACCTTC.

The chain recombines TRBV27 with TRBJ2-5; D not certain. The V gene lost 0 bases and the J gene lost 4 bases, with 9 bases spanning the gap. The CDR3 runs 14 residues. The germline CDR1 and CDR2 sequences are MNHEY and SMNVEV (reference sequence). CDR3 residues: CASSLSLAGETQYF. Written as DNA, the CDR3 is TGTGCCAGCAGTTTATCGTTAGCCGGAGAGACCCAGTACTTC.

V usage is TRBV6-5 and J usage is TRBJ2-1, with TRBD2 identical over 9 bases. The CDR3 spans 15 residues. Germline V gives CDR1 MNHEY, CDR2 SVGAGI. Trimming at V came to 4 bases and at J to 3 bases, leaving 4 bases not matched to a gene. The CDR3: CASSSSGELYNEQFF. The CDR3 nucleotides are TGTGCCAGCAGTTCTAGCGGGGAGCTCTACAATGAGCAGTTCTTC.

V gene TRBV5-4 combines with J gene TRBJ2-2; maybe TRBD1 (6 bases). The CDR3 covers 14 residues. The V end was cut by 4 bases, the J end by 4 bases, with 11 bases between. CDR1 is SGHNT and CDR2 is YYREEE in the germline V gene (reference sequence). As DNA, the CDR3 is TGTGCCAGCAGCCACAGGGTTGCCACCGGGGAGCTGTTTTTT. Translation gives CASSHRVATGELFF.

This clone was counted between two and nine times. The rearrangement joins TRBV27 to TRBJ2-3; possible D gene TRBD1, 5 bases. With 6 bases removed from V and 1 base from J, the gap between germline ends came to 14 bases. This CDR3 has 15 residues. Germline V gene lookup returns CDR1 MNHEY and CDR2 SMNVEV (reference sequence). The CDR3 sequence: CASRSPRQRTDTQYF. The CDR3 DNA reads TGTGCCAGCAGATCTCCTAGACAGCGCACAGATACGCAGTATTTT.

CDR3 protein: CATTTIQRENTEAFF. The DNA for the CDR3 is TGTGCCACCACGACCATCCAACGGGAGAACACTGAAGCTTTCTTT. This chain links TRBV15 with TRBJ1-1; no clear D gene. Germline CDR1 LNHNV, CDR2 YYDKDF (reference sequence). The CDR3 loop spans 15 amino acids. V was clipped by 7 bases and J by 1 base, with 16 bases between them.

The chain joins TRBV7-5 to TRBJ2-7; the table's D call of TRBD2 was not tested on the DNA. TRBV7-5 is a known pseudogene. The CDR3 is 18 amino acids. Here the CDR3 DNA reads TGTGTCAGATCACTGCTCGGGTTAACGGCCGAGCTCGTTGACGAGCAGTACTTC. Translating gives CVRSLLGLTAELVDEQYF.

This rearrangement joins TRBV7-9 to TRBJ1-5; TRBD1 is a possible D gene (6 bases). Germline assignment: CDR1 SEHNR and CDR2 FQNEAQ (reference sequence). V lost 5 bases to trimming and J lost 6 bases, with 20 bases between them. The CDR3 is made up of 16 amino acids. CDR3 DNA sequence: TGTGCCAGCAGCCGGACAGACCTGGACATAAGTCAGCCCCAGCATTTT. Translated: CASSRTDLDISQPQHF.